The T cell receptor (beta chain) described here comes from a study of cytomegalovirus exposure and HLA in healthy donors. Findings of the study overall: CMV serostatus stood as the only immune exposure information on hand.

Comment on this clone: Its target is not known.

Deletions cut 1 base from V and 2 bases from J, with 7 bases between. The V gene's germline CDR1 is SGHVS and CDR2 FQNEAQ. The CDR3 contains 14 residues. The primer mix had 60 Vbeta and 13 Jbeta primers. Some clones are missing from TCRdb's copy, which holds only in-frame ones; the method was immunoSEQ multiplex PCR. The repertoire holds tens of thousands of clones, 75% to 80% seen once, with about 4.5% in the top ten. This sequence joins TRBV7-8 and TRBJ2-3; D call uncertain. The sequence came from a woman between 40 and 50 years old in good health and CMV-seropositive. Material for sequencing was PBMCs. The CDR3 sequence is CASSLDPDTDTQYF. The CDR3 DNA is TGTGCCAGCAGCTTAGATCCAGACACAGATACGCAGTATTTT.